Following are 27 T cell receptor beta chains from one sample sequenced in a study of blood T cell repertoires in COVID-19. The data were produced by immunoSEQ multiplex PCR, yet TCRdb's version contains in-frame clones alone and is incomplete. The sample contains roughly 70,000 clones, around 77% of which appear only once. The material sequenced was peripheral blood. Receptors originate from a human donor in a cohort sampled during active COVID-19.

This chain links TRBV4-2 with TRBJ2-3, with D possibly matching TRBD2 (5 bases). The CDR3 runs 14 residues. V was cut by 4 bases and J by 0 bases, with 8 bases left in between. The germline V gene has CDR1 LGHNA and CDR2 YNFKEQ. CDR3 DNA: TGTGCCAGCAGCCGGACGGGAAGCACAGATACGCAGTATTTT. As protein: CASSRTGSTDTQYF.

This chain joins TRBV5-4 and TRBJ2-2; 9 nucleotides line up with TRBD2. Germline-derived CDR1 and CDR2 are SGHNT and YYREEE (reference sequence). CDR3 length: 15 residues. Trimming cost V 3 bases and J 5 bases; bases outside gene matches: 5. In DNA, the CDR3 is TGTGCCAGCAGCTCGGGACTAGCTTTTACCGGGGAGCTGTTTTTT. Protein product: CASSSGLAFTGELFF.

This clone is medium-sized by share. The CDR3, as DNA: TGTGCCAGCAGTTACAGCAGGCACTCCTACGAGCAGTACTTC. Amino acid sequence: CASSYSRHSYEQYF. V gene TRBV6-2 or TRBV6-3 combines with J gene TRBJ2-7; D is unresolved. The CDR3 consists of 14 residues. CDR1 and CDR2 from the germline V gene are MNHEY and SVGEGT. V was cut by 2 bases and J by 0 bases, with 8 bases left in between.

The chain uses TRBV6-2 or TRBV6-3 and TRBJ2-2; D uncertain. The CDR3 runs to 15 residues. Germline V gives CDR1 MNHEY, CDR2 SVGEGT. Trimming stripped 2 bases from V and 0 bases from J, with 7 bases between. The CDR3 is CASSYGGTNTGELFF. The CDR3 bases are TGTGCCAGCAGTTACGGCGGAACGAACACCGGGGAGCTGTTTTTT.

The chain is built from TRBV7-3 and TRBJ2-2; D gene unclear. The V gene lost 1 base and the J gene lost 6 bases, with 9 bases spanning the gap. Germline loops: CDR1 SGHTA, CDR2 FQGTGA. CDR3 length: 14 amino acids. The DNA of the CDR3 is TGTGCCAGCAGCTTAATTGGGCGAGCCGGGGAGCTGTTTTTT. Translation gives CASSLIGRAGELFF.

This clone showed up just once. The J gene is TRBJ2-2, the V gene TRBV6-2 or TRBV6-3; TRBD2 agrees at 11 bases. The CDR3 covers 16 residues. The V gene end was trimmed by 6 bases and the J gene end by 1 base; junction bases not matched to a gene: 4. The germline V gene has CDR1 MNHEY and CDR2 SVGEGT. The DNA of the CDR3 is TGTGCCAGCAGCTTCGGGACTAGCGGGAACACCGGGGAGCTGTTTTTT. This codes for CASSFGTSGNTGELFF.

The V and J genes are TRBV4-2 and TRBJ2-1; TRBD2 matches at 12 bases. This CDR3 spans 21 amino acids. In germline, CDR1 is LGHNA, CDR2 YNFKEQ. V was clipped by 2 bases and J by 8 bases; unmatched bases: 22. The CDR3 region is CASSQMRLAGVASGSSDEQFF. CDR3 DNA sequence: TGTGCCAGCAGCCAAATGAGACTAGCGGGAGTTGCTTCCGGTTCGAGCGATGAGCAGTTCTTC.

With respect to this clone: The same CDR3 also results from other DNA sequences found in this sample. The chain recombines TRBV19 with TRBJ2-1; no firm D call. Germline V gives CDR1 LNHDA, CDR2 SQIVND (reference sequence). The CDR3 consists of 14 residues. The ends were cut back, 3 bases at V and 0 bases at J, with 6 bases in the middle. CDR3 sequence reads: CASSIGSSYNEQFF. In DNA, the CDR3 is TGTGCCAGTAGTATTGGTAGCTCCTACAATGAGCAGTTCTTC. The full variable domain, in which reference TRBV19 and TRBJ2-1 provide the parts outside the CDR3, is DGGITQSPKYLFRKEGQNVTLSCEQNLNHDAMYWYRQDPGQGLRLIYYSQIVNDFQKGDIAEGYSVSREKKESFPLTVTSAQKNPTAFYLCASSIGSSYNEQFFGPGTRLTVL.

The genes are TRBV3-1 (or the pseudogene TRBV3-2) and TRBJ1-6; 10 bases line up with TRBD1. This CDR3 contains 14 residues. Trimming at V came to 4 bases and at J to 7 bases, leaving 1 base not matched to a gene. The germline gives CDR1 LGHDT, CDR2 YNNKEL (reference sequence). As DNA, the CDR3 is TGTGCCAGCAGCCGGGGACAGGGGAATTCACCCCTCCACTTT. Protein product: CASSRGQGNSPLHF.

J is TRBJ1-2 and V is TRBV19, with a tentative D call TRBD1 (6 bases). CDR3 length: 13 residues. V was cut by 3 bases and J by 7 bases, with 12 bases left in between. Germline V gives CDR1 LNHDA, CDR2 SQIVND (reference sequence). CDR3 coding DNA: TGTGCCAGTAGTATTGGGGGCTTTGGTGGCTACACCTTC. Translating gives CASSIGGFGGYTF. Full variable domain (remainder filled in from reference TRBV19 and TRBJ1-2): DGGITQSPKYLFRKEGQNVTLSCEQNLNHDAMYWYRQDPGQGLRLIYYSQIVNDFQKGDIAEGYSVSREKKESFPLTVTSAQKNPTAFYLCASSIGGFGGYTFGSGTRLTVV.

This clone was picked up a small number of times. V and J are TRBV10-3 and TRBJ1-1; D is perhaps TRBD1 (6 bases). This CDR3 contains 13 residues. CDR1 and CDR2 from the germline V gene are ENHRY and SYGVKD. The ends were cut back, 4 bases at V and 1 base at J, with 7 bases in the middle. Here the CDR3 DNA reads TGTGCCATCAGTGGACAGGAGAACACTGAAGCTTTCTTT. This codes for CAISGQENTEAFF.

The chain carries TRBV9 and TRBJ2-1, with D possibly being TRBD1 (6 bases). Germline V gene sequence: CDR1 SGDLS, CDR2 YYNGEE. V dropped 0 bases and J dropped 1 base, with 11 bases sitting between them. The CDR3 has 16 residues. The DNA for the CDR3 is TGTGCCAGCAGCGTAGATGGGGGCCGGTCCTACAATGAGCAGTTCTTC. As protein: CASSVDGGRSYNEQFF.

This chain connects TRBV4-1 to TRBJ1-3; the match to TRBD1 covers 8 bases. Germline trimming cut 4 bases from V and 8 bases from J; bases unmatched to any gene: 7. The V gene's germline CDR1 is MGHRA and CDR2 YSYEKL. This CDR3 is built from 14 residues. This chain's CDR3 is CASSPDDRGHTIYF. CDR3 in DNA: TGCGCCAGCAGCCCAGACGACAGGGGACACACCATATATTTT.

The chain is built from TRBV14 and TRBJ2-5; TRBD1 agrees at 8 bases. The germline V gene has CDR1 SGHDN and CDR2 FVKESK. This CDR3 comprises 14 residues. V dropped 3 bases and J dropped 2; count of bases not matched to a gene: 2. The CDR3 loop reads CASSHWTGQETQYF. CDR3 DNA sequence: TGTGCCAGCAGCCACTGGACAGGGCAAGAGACCCAGTACTTC.

This chain joins TRBV28 and TRBJ2-7, with TRBD1 identical over 8 bases. CDR1 and CDR2 (germline): MDHEN, SYDVKM. The CDR3 runs 15 residues. V lost 7 bases and J lost 4; bases outside the gene matches: 12. CDR3 in amino acids: CASTPARTGRYEQYF. The CDR3 DNA sequence: TGTGCCAGCACCCCGGCTCGGACAGGGCGGTACGAGCAGTACTTC.

The chain recombines TRBV15 with TRBJ1-2, with D uncertain. V was shortened by 0 bases and J by 4 bases, with 12 bases between the two germline ends. CDR1 LNHNV and CDR2 YYDKDF come from the germline V gene (reference sequence). This CDR3 is built from 15 residues. The CDR3 protein is CATSRETRGIYGYTF. The CDR3 nucleotides read TGTGCCACCAGCAGAGAAACTCGGGGTATCTATGGCTACACCTTC.

The rearrangement joins TRBV12-5 to TRBJ1-2; 9 bases match TRBD1. The trim removed 1 base at V and 6 bases at J, leaving 9 bases unmatched. Germline assignment: CDR1 LGHNT and CDR2 FRNRAP. CDR3 length: 16 residues. The CDR3 sequence: CASGLGVTGQGDGYTF. The CDR3 DNA reads as TGTGCTAGTGGTTTGGGAGTTACGGGACAGGGAGATGGCTACACCTTC.

The chain couples TRBV7-2 to TRBJ2-1; TRBD2 aligns across 9 bases. The junction had 12 bases not matched to a gene; V was cut back by 5 bases and J by 4 bases. Looked up from germline, CDR1 is SGHTA and CDR2 is FQGNSA. This CDR3 region has 17 residues. The CDR3 is CASSPEGAGGRYNEQFF. The DNA of the CDR3 is TGTGCCAGCAGCCCCGAGGGAGCGGGAGGCCGATACAATGAGCAGTTCTTC.

The chain employs TRBV7-9 and TRBJ1-2; D is unclear. CDR3 length: 13 amino acids. Trimming shortened V by 3 bases and J by 6 bases, and 11 bases separated the two germline ends. Germline CDR1 and CDR2: SEHNR and FQNEAQ (reference sequence). CDR3 protein: CASSFVSSDGYTF. The CDR3 nucleotides read TGTGCCAGCAGCTTTGTCAGTTCCGATGGCTACACCTTC.

This rearrangement joins TRBV4-3 to TRBJ1-5, with D unclear. The CDR3 totals 15 residues. With 2 bases removed from V and 0 bases from J, the gap between germline ends came to 8 bases. Germline assignment: CDR1 LGHNA and CDR2 YSLEER. CDR3 loop: CASSQSGHSNQPQHF. The CDR3 coding sequence is TGCGCCAGCAGCCAATCAGGTCATAGCAATCAGCCCCAGCATTTT.

As to this clone: This CDR3 is also generated by other DNA sequences in the sample. The V gene is TRBV3-1 (or the pseudogene TRBV3-2), the J gene TRBJ2-7; D not resolved. There are 13 residues in the CDR3. V was pared by 0 bases and J by 4 bases, with 7 bases between. Germline loops: CDR1 LGHDT, CDR2 YNNKEL (reference sequence). DNA for the CDR3: TGTGCCAGCAGCCAAGATAGTCGGTACGAGCAGTACTTC. Its translation: CASSQDSRYEQYF.

The CDR3: CASSPRLAGGHITDTQYF. CDR3 bases: TGTGCCAGCAGCCCTCGACTAGCGGGAGGGCATATCACAGATACGCAGTATTTT. This sequence joins TRBV7-6 and TRBJ2-3, with 14 nucleotides matching TRBD2. Per germline, CDR1 SGHVS and CDR2 FNYEAQ. The CDR3 length is 18 residues. The V and J ends lost 5 bases and 2 bases, in that order; junction bases with no gene match: 9.

The J gene is TRBJ2-5, the V gene TRBV19; the D gene is possibly TRBD2 (6 bases). The V gene lost 5 bases and the J gene lost 2 bases, with 18 bases spanning the gap. This CDR3 has 16 residues. Per the germline V gene, CDR1 is LNHDA and CDR2 is SQIVND (reference sequence). The CDR3 nucleotides read TGTGCCAGTAGTGACACCCCCTCGGCGGGACAAGAGACCCAGTACTTC. Residues: CASSDTPSAGQETQYF.

The rearrangement uses TRBV7-9 and TRBJ2-4; 8 bases match TRBD2. The CDR3 has 15 amino acids. Germline-derived CDR1 and CDR2 are SEHNR and FQNEAQ (reference sequence). Trimming cost V 6 bases and J 6 bases; bases outside gene matches: 10. CDR3: CASSQRTSRGNIQYF. CDR3 DNA sequence: TGTGCCAGCAGTCAAAGGACTAGCAGGGGAAACATTCAGTACTTC.

The chain is built from TRBV6-2 or TRBV6-3 and TRBJ1-5; no clear D gene. This CDR3 comprises 13 residues. V lost 2 bases and J lost 1, with 3 bases in between. Germline CDR1 reads MNHEY; CDR2 reads SVGEGT. In nucleotides, the CDR3 is TGTGCCAGCAGTTACATAAGCAATCAGCCCCAGCATTTT. Amino acid sequence: CASSYISNQPQHF.

This chain joins TRBV7-2 and TRBJ2-7, with a possible D match to TRBD2 (6 bases). Trimming stripped 5 bases from V and 3 bases from J, with 11 bases between. This CDR3 has 13 residues. The germline gives CDR1 SGHTA, CDR2 FQGNSA. The CDR3 reads CASSAGTVYEQYF. In DNA, the CDR3 is TGTGCCAGCAGCGCGGGGACGGTCTACGAGCAGTACTTC.

This clone showed up just once. V gene TRBV7-9 combines with J gene TRBJ2-7; 9 bases are shared with TRBD1. The V gene's germline CDR1 is SEHNR and CDR2 FQNEAQ (reference sequence). V gave up 2 bases and J gave up 3 bases; unmatched junction bases: 5. The CDR3 length is 15 residues. The CDR3 DNA reads TGTGCCAGCAGCTTATCCGGGACAGGGAACTACGAGCAGTACTTC. Protein product: CASSLSGTGNYEQYF.